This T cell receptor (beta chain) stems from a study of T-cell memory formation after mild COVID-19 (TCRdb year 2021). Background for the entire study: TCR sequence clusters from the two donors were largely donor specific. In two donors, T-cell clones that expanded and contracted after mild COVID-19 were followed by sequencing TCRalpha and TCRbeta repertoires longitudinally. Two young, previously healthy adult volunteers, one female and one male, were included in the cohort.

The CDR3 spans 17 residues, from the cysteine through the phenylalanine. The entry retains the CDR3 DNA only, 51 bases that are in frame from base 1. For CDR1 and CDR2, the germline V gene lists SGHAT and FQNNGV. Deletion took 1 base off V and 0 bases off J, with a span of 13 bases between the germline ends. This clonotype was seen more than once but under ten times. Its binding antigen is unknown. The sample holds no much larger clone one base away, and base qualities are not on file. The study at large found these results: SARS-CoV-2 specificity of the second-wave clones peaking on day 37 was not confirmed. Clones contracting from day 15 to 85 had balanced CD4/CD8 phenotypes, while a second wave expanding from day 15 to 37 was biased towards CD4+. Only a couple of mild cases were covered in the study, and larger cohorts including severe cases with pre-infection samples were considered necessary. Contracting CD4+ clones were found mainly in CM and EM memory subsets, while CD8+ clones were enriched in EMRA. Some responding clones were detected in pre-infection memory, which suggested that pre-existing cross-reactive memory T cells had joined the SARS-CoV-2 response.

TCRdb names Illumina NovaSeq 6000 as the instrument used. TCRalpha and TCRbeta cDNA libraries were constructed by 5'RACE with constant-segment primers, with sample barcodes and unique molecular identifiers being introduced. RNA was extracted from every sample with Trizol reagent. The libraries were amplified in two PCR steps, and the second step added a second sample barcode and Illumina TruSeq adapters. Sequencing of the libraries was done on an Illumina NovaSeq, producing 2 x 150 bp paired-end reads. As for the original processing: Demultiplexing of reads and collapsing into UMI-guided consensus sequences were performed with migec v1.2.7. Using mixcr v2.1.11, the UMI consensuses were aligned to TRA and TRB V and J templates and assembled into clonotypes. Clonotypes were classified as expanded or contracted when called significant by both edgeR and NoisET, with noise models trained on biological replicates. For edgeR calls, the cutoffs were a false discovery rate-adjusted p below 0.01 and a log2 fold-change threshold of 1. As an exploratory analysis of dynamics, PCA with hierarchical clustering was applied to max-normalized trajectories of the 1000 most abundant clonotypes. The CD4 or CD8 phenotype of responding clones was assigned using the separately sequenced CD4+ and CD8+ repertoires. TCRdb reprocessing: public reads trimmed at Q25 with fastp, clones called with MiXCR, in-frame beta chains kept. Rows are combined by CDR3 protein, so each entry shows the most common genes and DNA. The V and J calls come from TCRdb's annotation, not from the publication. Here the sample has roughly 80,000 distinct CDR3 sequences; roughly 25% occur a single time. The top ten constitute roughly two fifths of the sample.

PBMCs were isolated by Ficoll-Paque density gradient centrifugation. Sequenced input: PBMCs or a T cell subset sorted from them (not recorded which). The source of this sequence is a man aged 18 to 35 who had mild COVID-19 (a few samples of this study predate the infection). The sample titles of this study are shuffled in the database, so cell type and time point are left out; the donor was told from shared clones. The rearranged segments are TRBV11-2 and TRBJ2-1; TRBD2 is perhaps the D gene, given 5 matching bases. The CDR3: CASSLGTSGSSYNEQFF. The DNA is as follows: TGTGCCAGCAGCTTAGGTACTAGTGGAAGCTCCTACAATGAGCAGTTCTTC.